A single sample is the source of the 5 T cell receptor beta chains below, sequenced in a study of technical replicates of blood from a handful of donors. The data were produced by immunoSEQ multiplex PCR, yet TCRdb's version contains in-frame clones alone and is incomplete. Of more than 9,500 clones in the sample, 93% were seen once. The sequencing sample was made of PBMCs. These receptors all stem from a human donor in good health.

V and J are TRBV7-9 and TRBJ1-1, with D possibly being TRBD1 (5 bases). This CDR3 comprises 16 residues. V lost 6 bases, J lost 4 bases, and 21 bases lay in between. The V gene's germline CDR1 is SEHNR and CDR2 FQNEAQ (reference sequence). CDR3 sequence reads: CASSSPGLGYGTEAFF. CDR3 sequence (DNA): TGTGCCAGCAGTTCACCGGGACTGGGGTATGGCACTGAAGCTTTCTTT.

The chain has TRBV27 and TRBJ2-3; D might be TRBD2 (5 bases). The CDR3 is 16 amino acids. Germline loops: CDR1 MNHEY, CDR2 SMNVEV (reference sequence). Deletions cut 2 bases from V and 2 bases from J, with 14 bases between. The DNA of the CDR3 is TGTGCCAGCAGTTTAATACCTGGACTCTCCACAGATACGCAGTATTTT. Its translation: CASSLIPGLSTDTQYF.

V usage is TRBV6-6 and J usage is TRBJ2-6; 11 bases match TRBD2. There are 16 residues in the CDR3. CDR1 and CDR2 (germline): MNHNY, SVGAGI (reference sequence). After removal of 5 bases from V and 0 bases from J, the junction contained 0 bases not matched to a gene. The CDR3 bases are TGTGCCAGCAGTCTAGCGGGGGGCTCTGGGGCCAACGTCCTGACTTTC. Translation: CASSLAGGSGANVLTF.

The chain has TRBV10-3 and TRBJ2-5; 10 nucleotides align to TRBD2. Losses at the gene ends were 10 bases for V and 4 bases for J; bases not matched to a gene: 21. Germline-derived CDR1 and CDR2 are ENHRY and SYGVKD. The CDR3 consists of 18 residues. For the CDR3, the DNA is TGTGCCACAAATGTAGGGGCTAGCGGGAGTCTGAGGGGAGAGACCCAGTACTTC. The encoded protein is CATNVGASGSLRGETQYF.

The chain has TRBV19 and TRBJ1-1, with TRBD1 matching 7 bases. CDR1 and CDR2 (germline): LNHDA, SQIVND (reference sequence). V lost 10 bases to trimming and J lost 2 bases; unmatched junction nucleotides: 10. The CDR3 is 14 amino acids. This chain's CDR3 is CATMSGQTNTEAFF. The CDR3 nucleotides read TGTGCCACCATGTCGGGACAGACAAACACTGAAGCTTTCTTT.